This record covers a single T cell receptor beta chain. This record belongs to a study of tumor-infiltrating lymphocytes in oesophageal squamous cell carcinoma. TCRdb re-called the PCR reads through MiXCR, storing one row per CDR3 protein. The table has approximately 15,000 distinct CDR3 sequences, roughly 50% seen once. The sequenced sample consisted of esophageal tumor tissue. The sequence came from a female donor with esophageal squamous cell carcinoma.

The CDR3 loop reads CASSLIPLAEYNEQFF. The CDR3 DNA follows: TGTGCCAGCAGCTTAATCCCACTAGCAGAATACAATGAGCAGTTCTTC. The rearrangement uses TRBV7-3 and TRBJ2-5, with a tentative D call TRBD2 (6 bases). Judging by the DNA end, TRBJ2-1 fits better; the J call may be wrong. This CDR3 contains 16 residues. The germline CDR1 and CDR2 sequences are SGHTA and FQGTGA.